The text below deals with one TCR beta chain. The antigen remains undetermined. The sample belongs to a study of T cell responses to AZD1222 COVID-19 vaccine. General study results and limits: At study baseline, merely roughly 6 AZD1222 recipients were seropositive. Donors, mostly white British, included more females; clonal diversity was possibly underestimated.

Sequencing was performed with immunoSEQ multiplex PCR; in TCRdb, only in-frame clones are kept and a portion is missing. The sample holds some 89,000 clones, about nine tenths seen once. The V end lost 1 base, the J end lost 3 bases, and 13 bases lay between the germline ends. CDR1 is SGHRS and CDR2 is YFSETQ in the germline V gene. The CDR3 runs 15 residues. This receptor was identified in an adult in good health. The chain couples TRBV5-1 to TRBJ1-1; maybe TRBD1 (6 bases). The sample was peripheral blood, taken on day 0 of AZD1222 vaccination. The CDR3 here is CASSLQGHPDTEAFF. The CDR3, as DNA: TGCGCCAGCAGCTTGCAGGGGCACCCTGACACTGAAGCTTTCTTT.